These 4 T cell receptor beta chains were all obtained from the same sample, sequenced in a study of shared T cell receptors in the human thymus. Generated by immunoSEQ multiplex PCR, the TCRdb table keeps only in-frame clones and is missing some. Here the sample spans some 640,000 clones, 80% to 90% being singletons. The data also belong to a second study, concerning human thymus T cells.

Material for sequencing was thymocytes. The receptors originated from a boy under three years old with a congenital heart defect.

V gene TRBV2 combines with J gene TRBJ2-1, with D tentatively TRBD2 (6 bases). CDR1 SNHLY and CDR2 FYNNEI come from the germline V gene. The CDR3 contains 18 residues. V was clipped by 4 bases and J by 0 bases, with 19 bases between them. Here the CDR3 reads CASSGANLAESSYNEQFF. CDR3 bases: TGTGCCAGCAGTGGGGCGAATTTAGCGGAGAGCTCCTACAATGAGCAGTTCTTC. The full variable domain, completed using reference TRBV2 and TRBJ2-1, is EPEVTQTPSHQVTQMGQEVILRCVPISNHLYFYWYRQILGQKVEFLVSFYNNEISEKSEIFDDQFSVERPDGSNFTLKIRSTKLEDSAMYFCASSGANLAESSYNEQFFGPGTRLTVL.

This chain links TRBV5-5 with TRBJ1-3; 8 bases are a match to TRBD1. The CDR3 has 15 amino acids. Germline V CDR1 and CDR2: SGHKS, YYEKEE (reference sequence). The trim removed 4 bases at V and 1 base at J, leaving 4 bases unmatched. DNA for the CDR3: TGTGCCAGCAGCGCAGACAGGGGATCTGGAAACACCATATATTTT. This gives the protein CASSADRGSGNTIYF.

This chain connects TRBV4-3 to TRBJ2-1; 7 bases are shared with TRBD2. With V trimmed by 0 bases and J by 9 bases, 5 bases remained unmatched. CDR1 LGHNA and CDR2 YSLEER come from the germline V gene. The CDR3 length is 14 residues. CDR3 bases: TGCGCCAGCAGCCAAGAAGCTAGCGGCACTGAGCAGTTCTTC. It encodes CASSQEASGTEQFF.

The genes are TRBV28 and TRBJ2-7; 7 bases match TRBD2. V trimming: 3 bases; J trimming: 6 bases; junction bases outside the gene matches: 8. The CDR3 loop spans 14 amino acids. Germline lookup yields CDR1 MDHEN and CDR2 SYDVKM. The CDR3 nucleotides read TGTGCCAGCAGTTTGATGCGGGAGAACGGCGAGCAGTACTTC. This translates into CASSLMRENGEQYF.